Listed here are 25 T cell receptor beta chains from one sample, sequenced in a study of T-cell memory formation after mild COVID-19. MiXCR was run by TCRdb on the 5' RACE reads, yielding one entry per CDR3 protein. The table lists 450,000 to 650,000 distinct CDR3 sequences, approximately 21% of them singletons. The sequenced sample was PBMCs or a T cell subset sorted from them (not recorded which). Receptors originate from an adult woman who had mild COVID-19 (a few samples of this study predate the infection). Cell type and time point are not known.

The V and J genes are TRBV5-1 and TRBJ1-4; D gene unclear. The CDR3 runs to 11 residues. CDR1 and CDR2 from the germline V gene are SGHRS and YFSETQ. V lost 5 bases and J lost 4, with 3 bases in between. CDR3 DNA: TGCGCCAGCAGGATTAATGAAAAACTGTTTTTT. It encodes CASRINEKLFF.

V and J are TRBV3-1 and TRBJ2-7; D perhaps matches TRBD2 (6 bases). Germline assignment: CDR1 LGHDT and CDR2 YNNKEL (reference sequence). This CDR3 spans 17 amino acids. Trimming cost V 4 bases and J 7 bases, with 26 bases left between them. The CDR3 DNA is TGTGCCAGCAGCCGGAGCGCCCCGGCGGGGCGCCAAGGGGAGCAGTACTTC. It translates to CASSRSAPAGRQGEQYF.

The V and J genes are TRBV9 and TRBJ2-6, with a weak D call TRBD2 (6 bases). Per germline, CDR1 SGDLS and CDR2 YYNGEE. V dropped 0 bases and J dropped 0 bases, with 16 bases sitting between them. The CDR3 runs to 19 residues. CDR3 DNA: TGTGCCAGCAGCGTAGTGGACGAGCGGGTCCTCTCTGGGGCCAACGTCCTGACTTTC. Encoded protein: CASSVVDERVLSGANVLTF.

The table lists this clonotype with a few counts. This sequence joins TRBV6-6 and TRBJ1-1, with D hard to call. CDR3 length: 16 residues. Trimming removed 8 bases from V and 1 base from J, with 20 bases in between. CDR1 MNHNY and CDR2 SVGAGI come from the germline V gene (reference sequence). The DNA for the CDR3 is TGTGCCAGCGCCCTACCGGGCCCCCTCTGGAACACTGAAGCTTTCTTT. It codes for CASALPGPLWNTEAFF.

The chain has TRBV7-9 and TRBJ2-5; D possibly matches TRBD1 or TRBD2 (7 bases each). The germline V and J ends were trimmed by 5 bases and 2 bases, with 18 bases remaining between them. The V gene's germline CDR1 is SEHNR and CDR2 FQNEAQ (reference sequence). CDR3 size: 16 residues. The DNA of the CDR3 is TGTGCCAGCAGCACAGGAGGCAGGGGGGGACAAGAGACCCAGTACTTC. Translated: CASSTGGRGGQETQYF.

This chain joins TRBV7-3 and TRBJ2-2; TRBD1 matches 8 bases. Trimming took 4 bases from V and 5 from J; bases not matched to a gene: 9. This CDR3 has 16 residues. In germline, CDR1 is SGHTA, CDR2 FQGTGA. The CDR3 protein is CASSSTGGWSTGELFF. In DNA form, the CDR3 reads TGTGCCAGCAGCTCTACAGGGGGATGGTCGACCGGGGAGCTGTTTTTT.

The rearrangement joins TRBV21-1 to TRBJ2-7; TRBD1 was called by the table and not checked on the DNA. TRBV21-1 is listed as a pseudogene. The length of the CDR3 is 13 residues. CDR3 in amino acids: CASSKEGVYEQYF. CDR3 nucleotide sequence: TGTGCCAGCAGCAAAGAGGGGGTCTACGAGCAGTACTTC.

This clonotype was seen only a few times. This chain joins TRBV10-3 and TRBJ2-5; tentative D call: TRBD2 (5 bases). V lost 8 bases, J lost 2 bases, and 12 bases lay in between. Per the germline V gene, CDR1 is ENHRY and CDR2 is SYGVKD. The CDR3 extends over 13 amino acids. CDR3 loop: CAIQGSNQETQYF. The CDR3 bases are TGTGCCATCCAAGGGAGTAATCAAGAGACCCAGTACTTC.

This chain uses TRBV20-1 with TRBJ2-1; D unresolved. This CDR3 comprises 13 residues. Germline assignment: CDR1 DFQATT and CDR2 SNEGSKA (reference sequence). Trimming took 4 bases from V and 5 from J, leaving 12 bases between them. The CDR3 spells CSATHTANNEQFF. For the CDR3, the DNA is TGCAGTGCTACCCATACAGCGAACAATGAGCAGTTCTTC.

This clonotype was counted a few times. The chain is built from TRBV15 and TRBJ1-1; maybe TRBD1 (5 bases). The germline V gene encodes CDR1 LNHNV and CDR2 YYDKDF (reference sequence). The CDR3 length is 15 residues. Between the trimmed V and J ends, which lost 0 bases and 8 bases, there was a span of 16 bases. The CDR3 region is CATSREVGGRVEAFF. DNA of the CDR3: TGTGCCACCAGCAGAGAGGTTGGGGGGAGGGTCGAAGCTTTCTTT. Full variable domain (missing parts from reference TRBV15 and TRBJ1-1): DAMVIQNPRYQVTQFGKPVTLSCSQTLNHNVMYWYQQKSSQAPKLLFHYYDKDFNNEADTPDNFQSRRPNTSFCFLDIRSPGLGDTAMYLCATSREVGGRVEAFFGQGTRLTVV.

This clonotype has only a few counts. Written as DNA, the CDR3 is TGTGCCAGCAGTCCATGGACAGGGGAAGTGGAGACCCAGTACTTC. Protein product: CASSPWTGEVETQYF. V gene TRBV6-2 or TRBV6-3 combines with J gene TRBJ2-5, with 9 bases aligning to TRBD1. The germline CDR1 and CDR2 sequences are MNHEY and SVGEGT. V lost 5 bases to trimming and J lost 5 bases; unmatched junction nucleotides: 9. The CDR3 loop spans 15 amino acids.

DNA of the CDR3: TGTGCCAGCAGCTTGGAAGGGGTCCCCTACAATGAGCAGTTCTTC. Translation gives CASSLEGVPYNEQFF. This sequence joins TRBV5-5 and TRBJ2-1; D is possibly TRBD1 (5 bases). The germline V gene has CDR1 SGHKS and CDR2 YYEKEE (reference sequence). Trimming pared 0 bases from V and 2 bases from J, leaving 9 bases between. The length of the CDR3 is 15 residues.

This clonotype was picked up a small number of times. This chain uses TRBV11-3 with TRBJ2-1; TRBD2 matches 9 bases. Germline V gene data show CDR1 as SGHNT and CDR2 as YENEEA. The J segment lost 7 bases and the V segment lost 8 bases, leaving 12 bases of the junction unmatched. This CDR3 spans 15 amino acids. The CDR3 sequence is CASGRGLAGRNEQFF. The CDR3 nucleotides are TGTGCCAGCGGGCGTGGGCTAGCGGGACGGAATGAGCAGTTCTTC.

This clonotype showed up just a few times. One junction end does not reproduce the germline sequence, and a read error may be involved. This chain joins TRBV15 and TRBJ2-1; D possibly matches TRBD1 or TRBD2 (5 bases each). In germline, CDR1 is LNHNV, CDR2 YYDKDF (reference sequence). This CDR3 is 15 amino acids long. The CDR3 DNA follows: TGTGCCACCAGCAGAGATTTCGGGACCCTTGCTGAGCAGCTCTTC. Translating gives CATSRDFGTLAEQLF.

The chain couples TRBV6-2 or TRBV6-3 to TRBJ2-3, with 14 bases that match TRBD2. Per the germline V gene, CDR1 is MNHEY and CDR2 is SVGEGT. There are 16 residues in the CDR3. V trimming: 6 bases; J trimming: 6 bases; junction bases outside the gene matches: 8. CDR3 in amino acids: CASSSGLAGASDTQYF. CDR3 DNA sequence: TGTGCCAGCAGCTCGGGACTAGCGGGAGCATCCGATACGCAGTATTTT.

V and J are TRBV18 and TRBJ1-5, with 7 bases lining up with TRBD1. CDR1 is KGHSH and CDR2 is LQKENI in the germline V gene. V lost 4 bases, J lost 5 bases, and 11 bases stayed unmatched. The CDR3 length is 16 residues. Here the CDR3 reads CASSQGAGGGDQPQHF. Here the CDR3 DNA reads TGTGCCAGCTCACAGGGGGCCGGAGGGGGCGATCAGCCCCAGCATTTT.

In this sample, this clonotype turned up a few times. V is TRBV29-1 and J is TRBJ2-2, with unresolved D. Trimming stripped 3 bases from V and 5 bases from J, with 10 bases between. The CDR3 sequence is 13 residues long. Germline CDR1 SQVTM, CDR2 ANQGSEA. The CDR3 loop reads CSVEPLGTGELFF. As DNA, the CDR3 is TGCAGCGTTGAGCCTCTCGGGACCGGGGAGCTGTTTTTT.

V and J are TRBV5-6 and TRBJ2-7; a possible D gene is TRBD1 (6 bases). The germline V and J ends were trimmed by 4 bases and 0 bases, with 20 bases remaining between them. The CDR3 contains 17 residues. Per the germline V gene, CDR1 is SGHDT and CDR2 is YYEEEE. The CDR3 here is CASSTRQVTLPSYEQYF. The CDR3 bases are TGTGCCAGCAGCACCCGACAGGTCACGCTCCCCTCCTACGAGCAGTACTTC. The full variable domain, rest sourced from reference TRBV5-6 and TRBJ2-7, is DAGVTQSPTHLIKTRGQQVTLRCSPKSGHDTVSWYQQALGQGPQFIFQYYEEEERQRGNFPDRFSGHQFPNYSSELNVNALLLGDSALYLCASSTRQVTLPSYEQYFGPGTRLTVT.

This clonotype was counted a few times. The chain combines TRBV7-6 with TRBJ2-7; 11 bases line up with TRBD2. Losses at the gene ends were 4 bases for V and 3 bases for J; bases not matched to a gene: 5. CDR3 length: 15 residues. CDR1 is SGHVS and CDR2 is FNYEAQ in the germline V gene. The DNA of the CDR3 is TGTGCCAGCAGCTCCACTAGCGGGAGCTTCTACGAGCAGTACTTC. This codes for CASSSTSGSFYEQYF.

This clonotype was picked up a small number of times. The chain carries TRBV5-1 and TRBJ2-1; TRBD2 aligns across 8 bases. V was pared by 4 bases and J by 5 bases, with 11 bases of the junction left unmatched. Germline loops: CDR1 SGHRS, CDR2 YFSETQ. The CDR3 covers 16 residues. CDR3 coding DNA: TGCGCCAGCAGCGGGACCCCCCCGCGGGAGGACAATGAGCAGTTCTTC. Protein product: CASSGTPPREDNEQFF. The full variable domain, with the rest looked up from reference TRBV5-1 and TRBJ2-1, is KAGVTQTPRYLIKTRGQQVTLSCSPISGHRSVSWYQQTPGQGLQFLFEYFSETQRNKGNFPGRFSGRQFSNSRSEMNVSTLELGDSALYLCASSGTPPREDNEQFFGPGTRLTVL.

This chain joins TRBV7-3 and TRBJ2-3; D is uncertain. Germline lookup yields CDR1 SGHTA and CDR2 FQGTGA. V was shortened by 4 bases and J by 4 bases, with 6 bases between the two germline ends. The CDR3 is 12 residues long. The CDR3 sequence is CASSSPPDTQYF. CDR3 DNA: TGTGCCAGCAGCTCCCCCCCAGATACGCAGTATTTT.

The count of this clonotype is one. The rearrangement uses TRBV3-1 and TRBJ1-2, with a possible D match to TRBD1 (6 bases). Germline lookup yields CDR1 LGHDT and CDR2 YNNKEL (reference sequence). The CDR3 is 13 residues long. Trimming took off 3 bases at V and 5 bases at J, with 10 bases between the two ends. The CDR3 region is CASSHRGLYGYTF. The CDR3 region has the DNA TGTGCCAGCAGCCATCGGGGGCTGTATGGCTACACCTTC.

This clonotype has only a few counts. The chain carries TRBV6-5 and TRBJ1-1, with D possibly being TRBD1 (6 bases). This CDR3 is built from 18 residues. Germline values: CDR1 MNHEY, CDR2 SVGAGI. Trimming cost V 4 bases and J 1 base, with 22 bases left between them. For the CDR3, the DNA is TGTGCCAGCAGTTTTCTACAGGGTTTCGAAAGAGGGAACACTGAAGCTTTCTTT. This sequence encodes CASSFLQGFERGNTEAFF.

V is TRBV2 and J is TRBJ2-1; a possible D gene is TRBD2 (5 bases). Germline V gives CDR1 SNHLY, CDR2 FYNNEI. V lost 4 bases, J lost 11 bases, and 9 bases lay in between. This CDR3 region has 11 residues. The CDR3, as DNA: TGTGCCAGCAGTGCCGGGATACAGCAGTTCTTC. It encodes CASSAGIQQFF.

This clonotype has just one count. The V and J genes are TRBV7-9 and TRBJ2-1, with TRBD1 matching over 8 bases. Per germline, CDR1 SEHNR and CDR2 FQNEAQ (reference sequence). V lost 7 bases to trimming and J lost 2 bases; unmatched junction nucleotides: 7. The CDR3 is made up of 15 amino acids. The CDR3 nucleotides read TGTGCCAGCACCAAGACAGGGGAGCCCTACAATGAGCAGTTCTTC. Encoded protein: CASTKTGEPYNEQFF.